What follows is one T cell receptor beta chain and its context. The target antigen is unknown. The CDR3 has 16 amino acids. Germline V gene data show CDR1 as SGHRS and CDR2 as YFSETQ. With 2 bases clipped from V and 4 bases from J, the junction kept 9 bases outside the gene matches. Some clones are missing from TCRdb's copy, which holds only in-frame ones; the method was immunoSEQ multiplex PCR. The sample lists about 4,000 clones, 65% seen once, with around 42% in the top ten. The data derive from a study of CD8 T cell repertoires and HIV-1 epitope variants. As for the study in general: An uncultured baseline aliquot held 1M T cells.

Material: cultured CD8+ T cells derived from PBMCs. This chain links TRBV5-1 with TRBJ1-1; 9 bases match TRBD1. The sequence derives from a male donor with HIV. The CDR3, as DNA: TGCGCCAGCAGCTTAATCCGACAGGGGGGGAGCACTGAAGCTTTCTTT. This gives the protein CASSLIRQGGSTEAFF.